This TCR beta chain was profiled in a study of STAT5B mutations in CD4+ large granular lymphocyte leukemia. Study-level findings and limits: 8/27 top patient clones versus 2/35 control clones were TRBV06-family. Of heterogeneous patient samples, only six or seven CD4-sorted ones were compared for clonality.

Per germline, CDR1 SGHRS and CDR2 YFSETQ. Trimming pared 2 bases from V and 4 bases from J, leaving 13 bases between. The CDR3 covers 14 residues. Original analysis: The detection floor for productive clonotype frequency was 2.59 x 10-5. The repertoire was sequenced with immunoSEQ multiplex PCR; TCRdb's copy has only in-frame clones and lacks some. The DNA gave D and trimming, while V, J and clone size come from that table. The sample includes thousands of clones, approximately 80% seen only once; the top ten take 74%. Remarks on this clone: The antigen is not known.

Depending on availability, patient cells were bead-separated fractions or unselected PBMC. This clonotype was sampled from a man between 65 and 85 years old with CD4+ T-cell large granular lymphocyte leukemia. The rearrangement joins TRBV5-1 to TRBJ2-7; D might be TRBD2 (5 bases). Specimen: PBMCs. The CDR3 nucleotides read TGCGCCAGCAGCTTCCGGGATGGTGGGTACGAGCAGTACTTC. Protein: CASSFRDGGYEQYF.